The T cell receptor (beta chain) under discussion was sequenced for a study of blood T cells in healthy people across ages. Primed by a sample-barcoded 5' primer and a J-beta primer mix, a second PCR proceeded for about 6 to 11 cycles. Per sample, CDR3-containing paired-end reads numbered at least 2.5 million. Each CDR3 protein is one row after TCRdb ran MiXCR on the 5' RACE reads. The sample lists some 900,000 distinct CDR3 sequences; roughly 52% were seen once. About this clonotype: Antigen unknown.

Trimming took 2 bases from V and 1 from J, leaving 10 bases between them. Germline V lookup: CDR1 SGHTS, CDR2 YDEGEE. There are 15 residues in the CDR3. Overall study findings and caveats: It was not known whether donors were CMV positive (a possible confounder of expanded clonotype changes).

The rearrangement joins TRBV5-8 to TRBJ1-5, with D unclear. The sequenced sample consisted of blood. The TCR originated in a man in his thirties or forties in good health. This CDR3 is CASSFQVASNQPQHF. The DNA of the CDR3 is TGTGCCAGCAGCTTCCAGGTGGCCAGCAATCAGCCCCAGCATTTT.